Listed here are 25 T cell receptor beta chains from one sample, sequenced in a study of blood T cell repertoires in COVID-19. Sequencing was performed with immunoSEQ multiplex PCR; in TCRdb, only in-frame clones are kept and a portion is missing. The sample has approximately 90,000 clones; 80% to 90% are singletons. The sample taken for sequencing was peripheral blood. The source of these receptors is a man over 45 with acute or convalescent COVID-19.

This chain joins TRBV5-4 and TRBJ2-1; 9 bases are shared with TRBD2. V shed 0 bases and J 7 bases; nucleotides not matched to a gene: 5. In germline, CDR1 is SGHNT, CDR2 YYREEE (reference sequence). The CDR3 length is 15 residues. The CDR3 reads CASSLGAGGPNEQFF. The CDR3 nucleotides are TGTGCCAGCAGCTTGGGGGCGGGGGGGCCTAATGAGCAGTTCTTC.

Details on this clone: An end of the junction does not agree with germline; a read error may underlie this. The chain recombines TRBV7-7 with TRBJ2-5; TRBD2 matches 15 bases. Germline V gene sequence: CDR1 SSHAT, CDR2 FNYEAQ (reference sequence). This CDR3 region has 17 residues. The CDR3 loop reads CASSPGLAGGPIQTQYF. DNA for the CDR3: TGTGCTAGCAGCCCCGGACTAGCGGGGGGGCCGATCCAGACCCAGTACTTC.

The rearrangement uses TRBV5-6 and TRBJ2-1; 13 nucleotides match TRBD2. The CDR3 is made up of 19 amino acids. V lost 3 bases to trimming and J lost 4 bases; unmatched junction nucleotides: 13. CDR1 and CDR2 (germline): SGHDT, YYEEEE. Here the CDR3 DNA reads TGTGCCAGCAGCTCTGGACTAGCGGGGGTGAATCCACGATACAATGAGCAGTTCTTC. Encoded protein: CASSSGLAGVNPRYNEQFF.

Here the CDR3 reads CASSLGLRTSTGELFF. DNA of the CDR3: TGTGCCAGCAGCTTGGGACTTCGAACATCCACCGGGGAGCTGTTTTTT. This chain connects TRBV5-6 to TRBJ2-2; D uncertain. Germline lookup yields CDR1 SGHDT and CDR2 YYEEEE. Trimming took 0 bases from V and 4 from J, leaving 13 bases between them. This CDR3 is 16 amino acids long.

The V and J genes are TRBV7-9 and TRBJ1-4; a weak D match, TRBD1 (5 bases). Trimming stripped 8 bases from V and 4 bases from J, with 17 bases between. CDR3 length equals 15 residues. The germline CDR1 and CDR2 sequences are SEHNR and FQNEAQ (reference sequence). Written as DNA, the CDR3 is TGTGCCAGCCGCTCCCCGACAGCCGATAATGAAAAACTGTTTTTT. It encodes CASRSPTADNEKLFF.

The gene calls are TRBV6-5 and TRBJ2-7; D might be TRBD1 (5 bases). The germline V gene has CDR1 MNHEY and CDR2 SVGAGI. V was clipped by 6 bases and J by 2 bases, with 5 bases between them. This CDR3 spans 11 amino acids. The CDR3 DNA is TGTGCCAGCAGAGGGGCCTACGAGCAGTACGTC. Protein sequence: CASRGAYEQYV.

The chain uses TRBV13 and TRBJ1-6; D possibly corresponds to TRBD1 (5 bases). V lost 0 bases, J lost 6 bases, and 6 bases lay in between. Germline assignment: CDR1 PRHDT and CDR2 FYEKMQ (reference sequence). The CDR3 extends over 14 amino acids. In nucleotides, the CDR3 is TGTGCCAGCAGCTTAGGGCAGGGTAATTCACCCCTCCACTTT. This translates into CASSLGQGNSPLHF.

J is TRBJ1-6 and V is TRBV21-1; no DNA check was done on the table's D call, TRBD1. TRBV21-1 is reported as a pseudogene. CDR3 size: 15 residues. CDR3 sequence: CASSSTGTVKTGLHF. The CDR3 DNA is TGTGCCAGCAGCTCGACCGGGACAGTGAAGACCGGCCTCCACTTT.

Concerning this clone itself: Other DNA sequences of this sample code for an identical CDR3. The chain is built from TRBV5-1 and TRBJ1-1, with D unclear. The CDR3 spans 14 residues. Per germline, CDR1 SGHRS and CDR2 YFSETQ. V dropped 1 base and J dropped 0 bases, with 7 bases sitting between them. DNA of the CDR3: TGCGCCAGCAGCTTGACGGGTGTGAACACTGAAGCTTTCTTT. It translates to CASSLTGVNTEAFF.

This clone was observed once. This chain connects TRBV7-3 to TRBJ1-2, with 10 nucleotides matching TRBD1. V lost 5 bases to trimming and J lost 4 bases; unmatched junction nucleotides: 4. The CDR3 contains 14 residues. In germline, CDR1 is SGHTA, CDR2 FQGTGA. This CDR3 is CASSPGTGVYGYTF. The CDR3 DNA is TGTGCCAGCAGCCCCGGGACAGGGGTCTATGGCTACACCTTC.

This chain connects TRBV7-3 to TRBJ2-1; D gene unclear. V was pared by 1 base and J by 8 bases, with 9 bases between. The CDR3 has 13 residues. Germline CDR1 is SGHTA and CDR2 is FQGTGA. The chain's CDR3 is CASSLSGGDEQFF. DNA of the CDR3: TGTGCCAGCAGCTTAAGTGGCGGCGATGAGCAGTTCTTC.

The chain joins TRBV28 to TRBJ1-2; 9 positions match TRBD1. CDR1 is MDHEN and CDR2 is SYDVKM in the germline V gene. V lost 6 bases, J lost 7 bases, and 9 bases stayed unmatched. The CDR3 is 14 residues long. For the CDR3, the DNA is TGTGCCAGCAGCCCGGGACAGGGAAATCGTGGCTACACCTTC. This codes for CASSPGQGNRGYTF.

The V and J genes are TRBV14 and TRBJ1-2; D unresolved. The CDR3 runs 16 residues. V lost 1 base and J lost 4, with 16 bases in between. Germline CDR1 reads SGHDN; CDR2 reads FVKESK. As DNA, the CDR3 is TGTGCCAGCAGCCAAGTTCTGATTGTGTCAGTCTATGGCTACACCTTC. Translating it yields CASSQVLIVSVYGYTF.

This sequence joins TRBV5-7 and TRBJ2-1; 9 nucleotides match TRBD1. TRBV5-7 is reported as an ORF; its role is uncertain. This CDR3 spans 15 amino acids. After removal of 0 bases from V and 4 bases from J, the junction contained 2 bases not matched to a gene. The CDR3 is CASSLVGQGYNEQFF. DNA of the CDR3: TGTGCCAGCAGCTTGGTGGGACAGGGATACAATGAGCAGTTCTTC.

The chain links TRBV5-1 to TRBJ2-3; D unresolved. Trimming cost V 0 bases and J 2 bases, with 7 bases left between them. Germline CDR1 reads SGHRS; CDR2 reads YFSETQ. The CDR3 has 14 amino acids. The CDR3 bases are TGCGCCAGCAGCTTGGTTTCGTCCACAGATACGCAGTATTTT. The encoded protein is CASSLVSSTDTQYF.

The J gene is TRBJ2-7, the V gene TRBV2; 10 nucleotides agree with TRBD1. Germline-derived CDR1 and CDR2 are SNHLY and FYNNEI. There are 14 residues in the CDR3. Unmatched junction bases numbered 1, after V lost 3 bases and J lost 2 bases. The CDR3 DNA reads TGTGCCAGCAGTGAGGGACAGGGGACCTACGAGCAGTACTTC. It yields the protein CASSEGQGTYEQYF.

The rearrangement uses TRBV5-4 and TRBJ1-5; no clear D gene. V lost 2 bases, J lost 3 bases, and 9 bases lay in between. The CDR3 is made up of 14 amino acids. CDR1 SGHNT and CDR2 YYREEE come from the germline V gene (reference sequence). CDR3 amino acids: CASSLGGYNQPQHF. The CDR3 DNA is TGTGCCAGCAGCTTAGGAGGATACAATCAGCCCCAGCATTTT.

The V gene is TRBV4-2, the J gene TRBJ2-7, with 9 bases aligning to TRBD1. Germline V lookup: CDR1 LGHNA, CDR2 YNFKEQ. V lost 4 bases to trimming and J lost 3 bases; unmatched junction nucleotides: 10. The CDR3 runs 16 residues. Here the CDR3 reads CASSPFGQGNNYEQYF. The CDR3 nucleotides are TGTGCCAGCAGCCCGTTCGGACAGGGGAATAACTACGAGCAGTACTTC.

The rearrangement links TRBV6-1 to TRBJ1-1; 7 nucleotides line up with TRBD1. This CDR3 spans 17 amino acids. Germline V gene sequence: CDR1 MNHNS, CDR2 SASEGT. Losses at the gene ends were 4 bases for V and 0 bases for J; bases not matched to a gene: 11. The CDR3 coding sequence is TGTGCCAGCAGTGGTCTGGACAGGCTAGTCATGAACACTGAAGCTTTCTTT. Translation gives CASSGLDRLVMNTEAFF.

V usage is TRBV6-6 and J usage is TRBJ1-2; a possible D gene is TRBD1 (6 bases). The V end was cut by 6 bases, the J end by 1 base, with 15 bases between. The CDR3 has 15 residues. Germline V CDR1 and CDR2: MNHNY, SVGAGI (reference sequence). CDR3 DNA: TGTGCCAGCAGCCCCCCGGGGGGCGATAACTATGGCTACACCTTC. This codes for CASSPPGGDNYGYTF.

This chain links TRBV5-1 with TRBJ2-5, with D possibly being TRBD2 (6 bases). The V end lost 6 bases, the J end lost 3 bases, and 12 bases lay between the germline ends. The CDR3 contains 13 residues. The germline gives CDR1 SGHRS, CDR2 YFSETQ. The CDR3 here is CASKPGDEETQYF. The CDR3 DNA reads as TGCGCCAGCAAACCGGGGGACGAAGAGACCCAGTACTTC. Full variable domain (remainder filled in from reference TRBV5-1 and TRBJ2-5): KAGVTQTPRYLIKTRGQQVTLSCSPISGHRSVSWYQQTPGQGLQFLFEYFSETQRNKGNFPGRFSGRQFSNSRSEMNVSTLELGDSALYLCASKPGDEETQYFGPGTRLLVL.

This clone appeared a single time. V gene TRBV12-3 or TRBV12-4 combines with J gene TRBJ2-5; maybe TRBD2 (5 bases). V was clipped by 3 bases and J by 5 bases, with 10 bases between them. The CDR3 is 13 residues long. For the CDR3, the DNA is TGTGCCAGCAGTTTTTCTAGCATCGAGACCCAGTACTTC. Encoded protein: CASSFSSIETQYF.

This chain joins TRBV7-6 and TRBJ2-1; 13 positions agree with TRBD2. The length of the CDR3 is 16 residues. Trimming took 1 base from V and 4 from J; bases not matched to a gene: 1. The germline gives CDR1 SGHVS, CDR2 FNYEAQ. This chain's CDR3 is CASSLELAGGYNEQFF. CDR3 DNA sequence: TGTGCCAGCAGCTTAGAACTAGCGGGGGGGTACAATGAGCAGTTCTTC.

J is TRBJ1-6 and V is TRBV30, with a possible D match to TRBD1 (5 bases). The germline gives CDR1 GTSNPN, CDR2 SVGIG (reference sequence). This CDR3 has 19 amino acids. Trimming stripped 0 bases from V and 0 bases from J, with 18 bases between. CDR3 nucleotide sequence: TGTGCCTGGAGTGTACGCGGGGGGGTACTCAGCTCCTATAATTCACCCCTCCACTTT. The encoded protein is CAWSVRGGVLSSYNSPLHF.

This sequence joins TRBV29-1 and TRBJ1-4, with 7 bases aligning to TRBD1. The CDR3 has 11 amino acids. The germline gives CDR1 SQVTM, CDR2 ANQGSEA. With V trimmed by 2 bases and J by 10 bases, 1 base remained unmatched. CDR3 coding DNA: TGCAGCGTTGAAAGGGGGCGAAAACTGTTTTTT. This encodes CSVERGRKLFF.